This TCR beta chain emerged from a study of T cell repertoires in cytomegalovirus infection. The overall study: The study used recently identified HLA-C-restricted and well-studied HLA-B-restricted CMV epitopes. An indication of both CMV infection and matching HLA type came from public TCR beta signatures.

Study observations and caveats: CMV-specific TCR beta clonotypes restricted by HLA-C were the ones dominating the ex vivo response. Adding up the frequency of public TCR beta families identified people who carried CMV plus the relevant HLA.

Per the germline V gene, CDR1 is LNHDA and CDR2 is SQIVND (reference sequence). V lost 5 bases to trimming and J lost 2 bases; unmatched junction nucleotides: 5. The CDR3 consists of 15 residues. Using its own MiXCR run on the reads, TCRdb lists one record per CDR3 protein. The sample has more than 65,000 distinct CDR3 sequences; under 55% are singletons. Concerning this clonotype: Its antigen is unidentified.

This sequence joins TRBV19 and TRBJ1-5; 8 nucleotides agree with TRBD1. The clonotype originates from a human donor in good health (CMV status not recorded). Some clones in this sample may be carry-over from other donors' samples. The material sequenced was CD8+ T cells from cultured PBMCs, taken from culture after CMV antigen stimulation. This chain's CDR3 is CASSSDRGGNQPQHF. CDR3 DNA: TGTGCCAGTAGTTCTGACAGGGGAGGCAATCAGCCCCAGCATTTT.